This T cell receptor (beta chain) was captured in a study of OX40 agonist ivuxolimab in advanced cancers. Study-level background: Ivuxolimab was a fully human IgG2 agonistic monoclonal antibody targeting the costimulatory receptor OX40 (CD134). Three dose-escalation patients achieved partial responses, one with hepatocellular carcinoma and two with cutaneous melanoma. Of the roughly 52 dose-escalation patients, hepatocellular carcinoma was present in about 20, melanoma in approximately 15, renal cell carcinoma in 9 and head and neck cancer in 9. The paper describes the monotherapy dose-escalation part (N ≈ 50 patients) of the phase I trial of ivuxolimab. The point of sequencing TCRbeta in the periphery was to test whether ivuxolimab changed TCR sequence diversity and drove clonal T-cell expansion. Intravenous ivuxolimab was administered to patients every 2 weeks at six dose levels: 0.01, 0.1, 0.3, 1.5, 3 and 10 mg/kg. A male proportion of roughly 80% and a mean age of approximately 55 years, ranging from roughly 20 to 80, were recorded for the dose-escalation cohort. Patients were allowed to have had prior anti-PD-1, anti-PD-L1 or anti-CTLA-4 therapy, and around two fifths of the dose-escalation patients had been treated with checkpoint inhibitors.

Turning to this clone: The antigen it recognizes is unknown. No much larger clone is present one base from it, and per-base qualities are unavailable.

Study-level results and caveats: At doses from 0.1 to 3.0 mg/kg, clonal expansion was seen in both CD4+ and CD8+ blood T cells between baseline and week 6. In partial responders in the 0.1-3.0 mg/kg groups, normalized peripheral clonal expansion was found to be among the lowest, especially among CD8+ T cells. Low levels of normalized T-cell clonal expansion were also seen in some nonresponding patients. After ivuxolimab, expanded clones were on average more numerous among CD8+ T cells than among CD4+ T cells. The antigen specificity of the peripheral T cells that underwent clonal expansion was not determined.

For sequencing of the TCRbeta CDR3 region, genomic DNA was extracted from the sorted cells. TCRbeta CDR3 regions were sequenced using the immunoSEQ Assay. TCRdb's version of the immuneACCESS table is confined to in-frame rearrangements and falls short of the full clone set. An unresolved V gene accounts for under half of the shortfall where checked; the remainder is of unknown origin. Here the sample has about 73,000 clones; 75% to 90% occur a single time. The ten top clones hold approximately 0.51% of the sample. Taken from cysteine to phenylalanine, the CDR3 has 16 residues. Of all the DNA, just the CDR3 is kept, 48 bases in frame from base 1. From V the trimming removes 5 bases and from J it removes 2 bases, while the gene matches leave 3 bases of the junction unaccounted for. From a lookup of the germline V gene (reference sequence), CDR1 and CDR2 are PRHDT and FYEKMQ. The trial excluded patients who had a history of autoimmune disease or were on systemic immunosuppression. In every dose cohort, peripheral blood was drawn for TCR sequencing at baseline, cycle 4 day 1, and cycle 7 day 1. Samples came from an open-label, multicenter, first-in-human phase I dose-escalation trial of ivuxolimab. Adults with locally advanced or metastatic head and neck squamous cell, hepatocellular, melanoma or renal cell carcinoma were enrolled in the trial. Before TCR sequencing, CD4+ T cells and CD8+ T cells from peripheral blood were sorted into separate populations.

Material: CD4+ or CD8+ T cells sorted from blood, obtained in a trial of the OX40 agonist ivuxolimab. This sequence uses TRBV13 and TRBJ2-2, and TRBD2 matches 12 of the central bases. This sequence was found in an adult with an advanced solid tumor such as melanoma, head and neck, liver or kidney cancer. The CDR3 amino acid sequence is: CASSIGLAGNTGELFF. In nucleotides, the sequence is TGTGCCAGCAGCATCGGACTAGCGGGAAACACCGGGGAGCTGTTTTTT. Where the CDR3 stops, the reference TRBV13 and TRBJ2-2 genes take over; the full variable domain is AAGVIQSPRHLIKEKRETATLKCYPIPRHDTVYWYQQGPGQDPQFLISFYEKMQSDKGSIPDRFSAQQFSDYHSELNMSSLELGDSALYFCASSIGLAGNTGELFFGEGSRLTVL.